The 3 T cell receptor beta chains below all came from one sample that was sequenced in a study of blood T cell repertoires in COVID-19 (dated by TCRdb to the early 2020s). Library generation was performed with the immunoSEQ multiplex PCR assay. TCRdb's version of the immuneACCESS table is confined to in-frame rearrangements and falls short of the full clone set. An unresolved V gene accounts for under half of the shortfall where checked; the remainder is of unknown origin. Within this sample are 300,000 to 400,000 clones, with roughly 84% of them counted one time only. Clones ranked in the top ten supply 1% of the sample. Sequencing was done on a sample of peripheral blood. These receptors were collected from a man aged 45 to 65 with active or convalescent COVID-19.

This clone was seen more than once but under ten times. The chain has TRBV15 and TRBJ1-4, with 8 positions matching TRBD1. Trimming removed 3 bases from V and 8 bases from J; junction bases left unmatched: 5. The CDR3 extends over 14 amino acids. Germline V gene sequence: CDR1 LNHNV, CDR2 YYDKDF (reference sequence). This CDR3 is CATSSGQGREKLFF. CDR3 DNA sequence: TGTGCCACCAGCAGTGGACAGGGACGGGAAAAACTGTTTTTT.

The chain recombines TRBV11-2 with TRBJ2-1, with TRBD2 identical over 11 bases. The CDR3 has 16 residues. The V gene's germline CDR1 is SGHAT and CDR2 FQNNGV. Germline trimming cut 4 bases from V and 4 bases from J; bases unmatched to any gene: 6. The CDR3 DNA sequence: TGTGCCAGCAGCTCCTGGGGGACTAGCGGTTACAATGAGCAGTTCTTC. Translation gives CASSSWGTSGYNEQFF.

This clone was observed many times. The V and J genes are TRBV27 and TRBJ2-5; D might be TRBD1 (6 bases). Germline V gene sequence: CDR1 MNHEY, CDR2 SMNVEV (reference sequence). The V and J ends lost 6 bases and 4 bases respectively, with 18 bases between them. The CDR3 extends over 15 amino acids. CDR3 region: CASRPFWGLVETQYF. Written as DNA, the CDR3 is TGTGCCAGCAGACCCTTTTGGGGGCTTGTAGAGACCCAGTACTTC.